Described below is a single T cell receptor beta chain sequence and its context. What it binds is not known. V shed 3 bases and J 5 bases; nucleotides not matched to a gene: 10. CDR1 and CDR2 from the germline V gene are KGHSH and LQKENI. The CDR3 totals 16 residues. Treatment here: 15 to 20 received Ad26.COV2.S at low or high dose, single or two shots; several received placebo; per-sample allocation not given. Collection of samples fell on day 63 after the first vaccine or placebo injection. This entry is derived from a study of Ad26.COV2.S vaccination and SARS-CoV-2 variants. Sequencing used immunoSEQ multiplex PCR; TCRdb keeps in-frame clones, though not all of them. The sample comprises hundreds of thousands of clones, 89% of which are singletons, and about 1.5% rests with the top ten. Overall study results and limits: Vaccine recipients showed a spike-specific TCR breadth that was higher than in placebo recipients.

The rearrangement joins TRBV18 to TRBJ2-5; TRBD2 matches at 9 bases. Specimen: peripheral blood, collected in a trial of Ad26.COV2.S vaccine versus placebo. This clonotype was sampled from a person aged 18 to 65 who received the Ad26.COV2.S COVID-19 vaccine or a placebo. Here the CDR3 reads CASSPPASGVGETQYF. In DNA, the CDR3 is TGTGCCAGCTCACCCCCGGCTAGCGGGGTAGGGGAGACCCAGTACTTC.